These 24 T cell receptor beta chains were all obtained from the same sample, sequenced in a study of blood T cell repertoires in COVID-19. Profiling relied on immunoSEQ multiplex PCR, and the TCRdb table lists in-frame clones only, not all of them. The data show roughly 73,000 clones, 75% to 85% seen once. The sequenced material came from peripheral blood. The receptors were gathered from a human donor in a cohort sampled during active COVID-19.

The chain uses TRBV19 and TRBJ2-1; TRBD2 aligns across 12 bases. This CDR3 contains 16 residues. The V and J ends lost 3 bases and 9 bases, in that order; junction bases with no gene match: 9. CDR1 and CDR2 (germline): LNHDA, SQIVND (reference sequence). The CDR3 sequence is CASSMLASGGEGEQFF. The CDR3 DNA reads TGTGCCAGTAGTATGCTAGCTAGCGGGGGGGAGGGTGAGCAGTTCTTC.

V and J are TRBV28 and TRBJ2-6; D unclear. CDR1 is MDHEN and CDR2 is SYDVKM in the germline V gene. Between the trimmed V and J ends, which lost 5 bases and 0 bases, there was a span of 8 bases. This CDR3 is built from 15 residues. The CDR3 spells CASSIAGSGANVLTF. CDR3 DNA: TGTGCCAGCAGTATCGCAGGCTCTGGGGCCAACGTCCTGACTTTC.

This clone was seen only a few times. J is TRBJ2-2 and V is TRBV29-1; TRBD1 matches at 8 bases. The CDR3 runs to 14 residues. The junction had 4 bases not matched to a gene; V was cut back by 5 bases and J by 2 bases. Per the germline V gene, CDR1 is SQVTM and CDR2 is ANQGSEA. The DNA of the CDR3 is TGCAGCGTTCGACAGGGGCTAAACACCGGGGAGCTGTTTTTT. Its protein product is CSVRQGLNTGELFF.

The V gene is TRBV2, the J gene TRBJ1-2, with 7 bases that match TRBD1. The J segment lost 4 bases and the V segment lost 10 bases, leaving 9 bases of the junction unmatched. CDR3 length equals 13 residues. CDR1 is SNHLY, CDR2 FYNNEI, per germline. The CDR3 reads CAIRADRTYGYTF. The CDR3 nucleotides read TGTGCCATCCGGGCGGACAGGACCTATGGCTACACCTTC. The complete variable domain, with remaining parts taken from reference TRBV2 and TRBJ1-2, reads EPEVTQTPSHQVTQMGQEVILRCVPISNHLYFYWYRQILGQKVEFLVSFYNNEISEKSEIFDDQFSVERPDGSNFTLKIRSTKLEDSAMYFCAIRADRTYGYTFGSGTRLTVV.

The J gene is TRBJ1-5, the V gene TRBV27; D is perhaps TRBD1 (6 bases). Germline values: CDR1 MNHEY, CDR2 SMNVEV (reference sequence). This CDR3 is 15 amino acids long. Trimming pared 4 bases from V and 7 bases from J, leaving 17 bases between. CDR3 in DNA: TGTGCCAGCAGTTCCCAGGGGAGGGGACCCCAGCCCCAGCATTTT. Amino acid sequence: CASSSQGRGPQPQHF.

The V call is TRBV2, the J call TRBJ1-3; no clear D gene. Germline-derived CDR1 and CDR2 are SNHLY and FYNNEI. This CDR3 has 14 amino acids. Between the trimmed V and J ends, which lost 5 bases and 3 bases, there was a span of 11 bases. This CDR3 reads CASSSNFGGNTIYF. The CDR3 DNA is TGTGCCAGCAGTTCCAACTTCGGTGGAAACACCATATATTTT.

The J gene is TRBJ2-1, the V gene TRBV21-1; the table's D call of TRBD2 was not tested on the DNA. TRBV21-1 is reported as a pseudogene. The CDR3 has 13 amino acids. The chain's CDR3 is CASTQGGTHEQFF. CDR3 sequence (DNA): TGTGCCAGCACCCAAGGAGGCACCCATGAGCAGTTCTTC.

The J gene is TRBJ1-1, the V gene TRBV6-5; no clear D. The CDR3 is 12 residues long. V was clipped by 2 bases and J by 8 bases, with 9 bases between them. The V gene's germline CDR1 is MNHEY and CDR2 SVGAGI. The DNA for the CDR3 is TGTGCCAGCAGTTACGAGGGAGTAGAAGCTTTCTTT. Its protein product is CASSYEGVEAFF.

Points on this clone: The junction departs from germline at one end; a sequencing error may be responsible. This CDR3 reads CASSLAGTGGLYEQHF. In DNA, the CDR3 is TGTGCCAGCAGCTTAGCCGGGACAGGGGGCCTCTACGAGCAGCACTTC. V usage is TRBV5-6 and J usage is TRBJ2-5, with 12 bases that match TRBD1. The CDR3 loop spans 16 amino acids. Germline lookup yields CDR1 SGHDT and CDR2 YYEEEE.

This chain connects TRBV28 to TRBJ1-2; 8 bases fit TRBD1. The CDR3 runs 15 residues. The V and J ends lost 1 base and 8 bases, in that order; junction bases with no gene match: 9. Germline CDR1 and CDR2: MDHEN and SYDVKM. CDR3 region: CASSLSADRGYGYTF. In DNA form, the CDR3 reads TGTGCCAGCAGTTTATCGGCAGACAGGGGCTACGGCTACACCTTC.

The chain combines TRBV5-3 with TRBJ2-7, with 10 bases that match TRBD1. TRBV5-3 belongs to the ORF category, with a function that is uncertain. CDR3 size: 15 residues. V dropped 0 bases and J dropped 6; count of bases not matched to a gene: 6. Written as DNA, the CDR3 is TGTGCCAGAAGCTTGGCCGGGACAGGGGAGGGCGAGCAGTACTTC. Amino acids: CARSLAGTGEGEQYF.

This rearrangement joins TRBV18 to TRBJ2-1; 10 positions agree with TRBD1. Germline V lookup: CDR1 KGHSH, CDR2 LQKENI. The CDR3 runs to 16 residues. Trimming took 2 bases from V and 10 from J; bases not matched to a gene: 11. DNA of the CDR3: TGTGCCAGCTCACCATACGTCCCGGGACAGGGGATCGAGCAGTTCTTC. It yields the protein CASSPYVPGQGIEQFF.

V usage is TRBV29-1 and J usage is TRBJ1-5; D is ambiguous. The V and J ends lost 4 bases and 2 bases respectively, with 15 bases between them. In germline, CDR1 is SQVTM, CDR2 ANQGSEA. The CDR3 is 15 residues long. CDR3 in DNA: TGCAGCGTTGTTCTTGACGGGTCGGGCAATCAGCCCCAGCATTTT. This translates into CSVVLDGSGNQPQHF.

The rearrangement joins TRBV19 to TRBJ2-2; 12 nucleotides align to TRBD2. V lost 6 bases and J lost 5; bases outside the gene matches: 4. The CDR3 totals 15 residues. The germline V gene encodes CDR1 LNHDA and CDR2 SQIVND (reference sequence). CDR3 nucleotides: TGTGCCAGTAGCACTCTAGCGGGAGGGACCGGGGAGCTGTTTTTT. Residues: CASSTLAGGTGELFF.

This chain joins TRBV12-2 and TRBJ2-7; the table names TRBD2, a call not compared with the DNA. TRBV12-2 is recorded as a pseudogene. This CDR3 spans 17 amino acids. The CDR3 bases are TGTGCAAGTCGCGTAGGGGGACTAGCGGGAGCATTCTACGAGCAGTACTTC. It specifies CASRVGGLAGAFYEQYF.

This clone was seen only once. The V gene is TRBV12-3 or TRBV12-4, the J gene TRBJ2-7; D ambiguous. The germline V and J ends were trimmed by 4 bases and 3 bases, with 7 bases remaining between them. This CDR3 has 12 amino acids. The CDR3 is CASSSLRYEQYF. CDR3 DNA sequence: TGTGCCAGCAGTTCGCTGCGCTACGAGCAGTACTTC.

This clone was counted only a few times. CDR3 sequence reads: CASSPSGSIYGYTF. CDR3 in DNA: TGTGCCAGCTCACCTTCGGGTTCTATCTATGGCTACACCTTC. This rearrangement joins TRBV18 to TRBJ1-2; the D is unclear. Germline V lookup: CDR1 KGHSH, CDR2 LQKENI. V lost 3 bases and J lost 4, with 12 bases in between. The CDR3 is made up of 14 amino acids. Combining the CDR3 with reference TRBV18 and TRBJ1-2 gives the whole variable domain NAGVMQNPRHLVRRRGQEARLRCSPMKGHSHVYWYRQLPEEGLKFMVYLQKENIIDESGMPKERFSAEFPKEGPSILRIQQVVRGDSAAYFCASSPSGSIYGYTFGSGTRLTVV.

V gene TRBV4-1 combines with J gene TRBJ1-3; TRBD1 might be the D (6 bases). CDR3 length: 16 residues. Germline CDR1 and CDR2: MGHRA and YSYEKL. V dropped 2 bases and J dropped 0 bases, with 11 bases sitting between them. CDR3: CASSQLTGLSGNTIYF. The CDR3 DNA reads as TGCGCCAGCAGCCAACTAACAGGGCTCTCTGGAAACACCATATATTTT.

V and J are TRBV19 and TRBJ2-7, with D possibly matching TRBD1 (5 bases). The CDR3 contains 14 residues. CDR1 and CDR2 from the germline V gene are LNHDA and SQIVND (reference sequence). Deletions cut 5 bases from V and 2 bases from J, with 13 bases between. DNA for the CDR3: TGTGCCAGTAGTCCGGGCAGGGCTACCTACGAGCAGTACTTC. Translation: CASSPGRATYEQYF.

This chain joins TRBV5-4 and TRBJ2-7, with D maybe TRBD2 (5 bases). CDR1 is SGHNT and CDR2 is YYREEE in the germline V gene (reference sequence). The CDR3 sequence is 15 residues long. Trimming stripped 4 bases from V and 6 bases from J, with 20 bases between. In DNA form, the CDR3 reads TGTGCCAGCAGCCCCGACTACCTCCTAGTTGGCGAGCAGTACTTC. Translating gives CASSPDYLLVGEQYF.

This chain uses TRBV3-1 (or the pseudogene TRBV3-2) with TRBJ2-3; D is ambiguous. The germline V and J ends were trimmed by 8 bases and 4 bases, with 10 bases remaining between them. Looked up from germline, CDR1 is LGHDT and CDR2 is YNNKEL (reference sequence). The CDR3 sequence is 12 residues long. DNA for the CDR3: TGTGCCAGCGGTAGTCGCGCAGATACGCAGTATTTT. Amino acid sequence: CASGSRADTQYF.

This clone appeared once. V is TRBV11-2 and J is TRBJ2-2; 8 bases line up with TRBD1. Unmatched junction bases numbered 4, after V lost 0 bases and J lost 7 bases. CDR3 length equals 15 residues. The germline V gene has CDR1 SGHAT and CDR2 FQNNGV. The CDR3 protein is CASSLDRGQGGELFF. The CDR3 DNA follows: TGTGCCAGCAGCTTAGACAGGGGGCAAGGCGGGGAGCTGTTTTTT.

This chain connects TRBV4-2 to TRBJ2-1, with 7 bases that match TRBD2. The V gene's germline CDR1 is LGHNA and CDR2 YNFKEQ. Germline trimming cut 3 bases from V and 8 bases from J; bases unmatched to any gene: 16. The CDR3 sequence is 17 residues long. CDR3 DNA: TGTGCCAGCAGCCATCAGGCTAGCGTGGAAGGGAGGGATGAGCAGTTCTTC. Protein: CASSHQASVEGRDEQFF.

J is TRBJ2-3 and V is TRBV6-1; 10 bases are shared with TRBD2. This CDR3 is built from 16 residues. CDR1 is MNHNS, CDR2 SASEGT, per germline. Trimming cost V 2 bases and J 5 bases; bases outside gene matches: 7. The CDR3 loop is CASSERASGSGDTQYF. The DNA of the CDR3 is TGTGCCAGCAGTGAAAGAGCTAGCGGGAGCGGAGATACGCAGTATTTT.